These 16 T cell receptor beta chains originate from one sample sequenced in a study of patients and donors after allogeneic stem cell transplantation. TCRdb used MiXCR to reprocess the RT-PCR reads, holding one entry per CDR3 protein. The sample records about a million distinct CDR3 sequences, roughly 18% being singletons. The material sequenced was blood, either unsorted or a sorted T cell fraction (not recorded which). The source is a human donor who was either an allogeneic HSCT recipient or a stem cell or donor lymphocyte infusion donor (not recorded which). It is not recorded whose cells these are; they may come from a transplant donor.

This clonotype was picked up a small number of times. This sequence joins TRBV7-9 and TRBJ2-7; 7 nucleotides line up with TRBD1. CDR3 length: 14 residues. After removal of 3 bases from V and 5 bases from J, the junction contained 7 bases not matched to a gene. Germline V gene data show CDR1 as SEHNR and CDR2 as FQNEAQ (reference sequence). For the CDR3, the DNA is TGTGCCAGCAGCTTGACAGGGATGGGGGACGAGCAGTACTTC. This translates into CASSLTGMGDEQYF.

This clonotype occurred a few times. This chain uses TRBV5-1 with TRBJ1-6, with 7 bases fitting TRBD1. This CDR3 has 16 amino acids. Unmatched junction bases numbered 8, after V lost 1 base and J lost 7 bases. From germline, CDR1 is SGHRS and CDR2 YFSETQ. The CDR3 reads CASSLTEQGRNSPLHF. The CDR3 coding sequence is TGCGCCAGCAGCTTGACCGAACAGGGGAGGAATTCACCCCTCCACTTT.

This clonotype showed up just a few times. One end of the junction is discordant with germline, which a read error may explain. The chain is built from TRBV6-2 or TRBV6-3 and TRBJ2-5; D tentatively fits TRBD1 or TRBD2 (5 bases each). This CDR3 spans 14 amino acids. Germline V CDR1 and CDR2: MNHEY, SVGEGT. CDR3 in amino acids: CASSYRGDQGTQYF. The CDR3 DNA reads TGTGCCAGCAGTTACAGAGGGGATCAAGGGACCCAGTACTTC.

DNA for the CDR3: TGTGCCAGCAGTAGGACCACCCTTACCTACGAGCAGTACTTC. It yields the protein CASSRTTLTYEQYF. The V and J genes are TRBV2 and TRBJ2-7; D is unclear. CDR3 size: 14 residues. Between the trimmed V and J ends, which lost 5 bases and 2 bases, there was a span of 13 bases. The germline gives CDR1 SNHLY, CDR2 FYNNEI.

In this sample, this clonotype turned up many times. The chain couples TRBV10-3 to TRBJ2-2; D is ambiguous. From germline, CDR1 is ENHRY and CDR2 SYGVKD. The CDR3 loop spans 11 amino acids. Trimming took 4 bases from V and 7 from J, leaving 4 bases between them. The DNA for the CDR3 is TGTGCCATCAGTGCCGGCGGGGAGCTGTTTTTT. It is translated as CAISAGGELFF.

In this sample, this clonotype turned up a few times. The gene calls are TRBV29-1 and TRBJ1-2; D is uncertain. Per germline, CDR1 SQVTM and CDR2 ANQGSEA. CDR3 length: 12 amino acids. V gave up 4 bases and J gave up 0 bases, with 6 bases separating them. CDR3: CSVALPNYGYTF. DNA for the CDR3: TGCAGCGTTGCGCTCCCTAACTATGGCTACACCTTC. The full variable domain, completed using reference TRBV29-1 and TRBJ1-2, is SAVISQKPSRDICQRGTSLTIQCQVDSQVTMMFWYRQQPGQSLTLIATANQGSEATYESGFVIDKFPISRPNLTFSTLTVSNMSPEDSSIYLCSVALPNYGYTFGSGTRLTVV.

The V and J genes are TRBV7-2 and TRBJ2-6; 8 bases fit TRBD2. Losses at the gene ends were 2 bases for V and 2 bases for J; bases not matched to a gene: 2. The CDR3 runs 16 residues. CDR1 is SGHTA, CDR2 FQGNSA, per germline. CDR3 in amino acids: CASSLREGTGANVLTF. The CDR3 DNA is TGTGCCAGCAGCTTACGGGAGGGAACTGGGGCCAACGTCCTGACTTTC.

This clonotype has only a few counts. V gene TRBV2 combines with J gene TRBJ1-4; the D is unclear. V lost 7 bases and J 3 bases, leaving 12 bases between the germline ends. The CDR3 totals 14 residues. CDR1 and CDR2 (germline): SNHLY, FYNNEI. CDR3 sequence (DNA): TGTGCCAGCATGGACGGTTCGGCTAATGAAAAACTGTTTTTT. This encodes CASMDGSANEKLFF. Full variable domain (remainder filled in from reference TRBV2 and TRBJ1-4): EPEVTQTPSHQVTQMGQEVILRCVPISNHLYFYWYRQILGQKVEFLVSFYNNEISEKSEIFDDQFSVERPDGSNFTLKIRSTKLEDSAMYFCASMDGSANEKLFFGSGTQLSVL.

The rearrangement joins TRBV20-1 to TRBJ2-7; 8 bases line up with TRBD2. J lost 0 bases, V lost 1 base, and 2 bases had no gene match. The CDR3 is made up of 14 amino acids. Germline loops: CDR1 DFQATT, CDR2 SNEGSKA (reference sequence). Here the CDR3 DNA reads TGCAGTGCTAGAGTCCTAGCGGGCTCCTACGAGCAGTACTTC. It is translated as CSARVLAGSYEQYF.

V is TRBV20-1 and J is TRBJ2-3; the match to TRBD2 covers 9 bases. CDR1 is DFQATT and CDR2 is SNEGSKA in the germline V gene (reference sequence). The V gene end was trimmed by 6 bases and the J gene end by 2 bases; junction bases not matched to a gene: 6. This CDR3 comprises 14 residues. The CDR3 spells CSAASGGYTDTQYF. As DNA, the CDR3 is TGCAGTGCCGCGAGCGGGGGGTACACAGATACGCAGTATTTT.

In its sample, this clonotype was seen many times. The genes are TRBV12-3 or TRBV12-4 and TRBJ2-7, with 7 nucleotides matching TRBD1. V dropped 1 base and J dropped 7; count of bases not matched to a gene: 7. The CDR3 extends over 14 amino acids. CDR3 DNA: TGTGCCAGCAGTTTAGGGACAGGCTTGGGGGAGCAGTACTTC. This gives the protein CASSLGTGLGEQYF.

The V and J genes are TRBV10-3 and TRBJ2-1; 8 bases agree with TRBD2. There are 16 residues in the CDR3. Per germline, CDR1 ENHRY and CDR2 SYGVKD. Germline trimming cut 2 bases from V and 4 bases from J; bases unmatched to any gene: 7. CDR3 residues: CAISERGSGVYNEQFF. In nucleotides, the CDR3 is TGTGCCATCAGTGAGAGAGGTAGCGGGGTTTACAATGAGCAGTTCTTC.

The rearrangement uses TRBV20-1 and TRBJ1-3; 7 bases agree with TRBD1. Germline loops: CDR1 DFQATT, CDR2 SNEGSKA (reference sequence). The length of the CDR3 is 17 residues. The junction had 12 bases not matched to a gene; V was cut back by 2 bases and J by 2 bases. The DNA of the CDR3 is TGCAGTGCTAGACTCCTTTTTACAGGGGACCCTGGAAACACCATATATTTT. Protein sequence: CSARLLFTGDPGNTIYF.

The chain carries TRBV30 and TRBJ1-2; D remains ambiguous. Germline CDR1 is GTSNPN and CDR2 is SVGIG (reference sequence). V was trimmed by 0 bases and J by 2 bases, leaving 7 bases between them. The CDR3 consists of 13 residues. The CDR3 DNA reads as TGTGCCTGGAGTGTACCCGGGAACTATGGCTACACCTTC. This gives the protein CAWSVPGNYGYTF.

The genes are TRBV4-1 and TRBJ1-5; D is uncertain. This CDR3 region has 16 residues. CDR1 MGHRA and CDR2 YSYEKL come from the germline V gene. Trimming pared 0 bases from V and 5 bases from J, leaving 14 bases between. The CDR3 DNA reads as TGCGCCAGCAGCCAAGACACCGGGAGCCGGTATCAGCCCCAGCATTTT. Its translation: CASSQDTGSRYQPQHF.

This clonotype was found a few times. The chain joins TRBV20-1 to TRBJ2-1, with 9 positions matching TRBD2. The ends lost 6 bases at V and 7 bases at J; junction bases unmatched: 10. From germline, CDR1 is DFQATT and CDR2 SNEGSKA (reference sequence). The CDR3 has 14 residues. The DNA of the CDR3 is TGCAGTGCGGTAGCGGGAGCGCGAGAGAATGAGCAGTTCTTC. Translating gives CSAVAGARENEQFF.